One T cell receptor (beta chain) is described in this entry. Sequenced by immunoSEQ multiplex PCR; TCRdb stores in-frame clones only, minus some. The table includes 150,000 to 200,000 clones, almost 90% detected once. The CDR3 runs 13 residues. V dropped 6 bases and J dropped 3 bases, with 8 bases sitting between them. Germline lookup yields CDR1 ENHRY and CDR2 SYGVKD. These data are taken from a study of control samples from healthy donors and cancer patients. The chain recombines TRBV10-3 with TRBJ1-4; D possibly corresponds to TRBD1 (6 bases). The TCR was taken from a woman aged 45-59 years in good health. The material sequenced was blood. The CDR3 loop reads CAIRDSPNEKLFF. The DNA of the CDR3 is TGTGCCATCAGGGACAGTCCTAATGAAAAACTGTTTTTT.